Below are 19 T cell receptor beta chains sequenced from a single sample in a study of blood T cell repertoires in COVID-19. Assay used: immunoSEQ multiplex PCR; TCRdb lists only in-frame clones, some missing. The sample contains about 95,000 clones, 89% of which appear only once. Sequenced sample: peripheral blood. Every receptor here comes from a man aged 45-65 years with COVID-19, enrolled during active disease.

This rearrangement joins TRBV27 to TRBJ2-2; D is possibly TRBD1 (5 bases). The V gene lost 8 bases and the J gene lost 2 bases, with 9 bases spanning the gap. This CDR3 is built from 13 residues. Germline CDR1 and CDR2: MNHEY and SMNVEV (reference sequence). CDR3 sequence reads: CASQTANTGELFF. The CDR3 bases are TGTGCCAGCCAGACAGCTAACACCGGGGAGCTGTTTTTT.

This rearrangement joins TRBV4-1 to TRBJ2-3; a possible D gene is TRBD1 (7 bases). The CDR3 totals 19 residues. The germline V gene has CDR1 MGHRA and CDR2 YSYEKL. Trimming removed 1 base from V and 1 base from J, with 21 bases in between. CDR3 bases: TGCGCCAGCAGCCAAGGGTTGTTCTCACGGGGGACAGGCACAGATACGCAGTATTTT. It translates to CASSQGLFSRGTGTDTQYF.

The genes are TRBV19 and TRBJ2-7; D may be TRBD1 (6 bases). The V gene's germline CDR1 is LNHDA and CDR2 SQIVND (reference sequence). V lost 5 bases and J lost 0, with 17 bases in between. The CDR3 is 16 amino acids. CDR3 sequence: CASSPRQVVSSYEQYF. The DNA for the CDR3 is TGTGCCAGTAGTCCTCGACAGGTCGTTTCCTCCTACGAGCAGTACTTC.

This chain uses TRBV28 with TRBJ2-3; 7 bases map to TRBD1. The length of the CDR3 is 16 residues. Germline values: CDR1 MDHEN, CDR2 SYDVKM. Trimming at V came to 4 bases and at J to 0 bases, leaving 7 bases not matched to a gene. CDR3 DNA sequence: TGTGCCAGCAGTTGGATGACAGGGCCTAGCACAGATACGCAGTATTTT. As protein: CASSWMTGPSTDTQYF.

The rearrangement links TRBV30 to TRBJ1-2; TRBD1 is a possible D gene (5 bases). Germline CDR1 and CDR2: GTSNPN and SVGIG (reference sequence). The length of the CDR3 is 14 residues. Between the trimmed V and J ends, which lost 0 bases and 3 bases, there was a span of 11 bases. CDR3 in amino acids: CAWSVSPGDYGYTF. DNA of the CDR3: TGTGCCTGGAGTGTAAGCCCGGGGGACTATGGCTACACCTTC.

This clone has just one count. V is TRBV28 and J is TRBJ2-7; D is ambiguous. Looked up from germline, CDR1 is MDHEN and CDR2 is SYDVKM. This CDR3 region has 12 residues. Trimming stripped 7 bases from V and 4 bases from J, with 11 bases between. CDR3 coding DNA: TGTGCCAGCACCGACTTCCAATACGAGCAGTACTTC. Protein: CASTDFQYEQYF. Complete variable domain (other parts from reference TRBV28 and TRBJ2-7): DVKVTQSSRYLVKRTGEKVFLECVQDMDHENMFWYRQDPGLGLRLIYFSYDVKMKEKGDIPEGYSVSREKKERFSLILESASTNQTSMYLCASTDFQYEQYFGPGTRLTVT.

Worth noting for this clone: An end of the junction does not agree with germline; a read error may underlie this. The genes are TRBV7-2 and TRBJ2-5; 13 positions agree with TRBD2. The CDR3 length is 12 residues. The germline gives CDR1 SGHTA, CDR2 FQGNSA. CDR3 in DNA: TGTGCCAGCAGCCGGACTAGCGGGGGACATCACTTC. As protein: CASSRTSGGHHF. The entire variable domain, with the rest obtained from reference TRBV7-2 and TRBJ2-5, is as follows: GAGVSQSPSNKVTEKGKDVELRCDPISGHTALYWYRQSLGQGLEFLIYFQGNSAPDKSGLPSDRFSAERTGGSVSTLTIQRTQQEDSAVYLCASSRTSGGHHFGPGTRLLVL.

The V gene is TRBV6-5, the J gene TRBJ1-6; D is uncertain. V was cut by 2 bases and J by 2 bases, with 7 bases left in between. The germline V gene has CDR1 MNHEY and CDR2 SVGAGI. The CDR3 runs to 15 residues. Here the CDR3 DNA reads TGTGCCAGCAGTTACCGGGATCCCTATAATTCACCCCTCCACTTT. Protein product: CASSYRDPYNSPLHF.

The chain uses TRBV18 and TRBJ2-7; perhaps TRBD1 as D (6 bases). V was cut by 3 bases and J by 5 bases, with 17 bases left in between. The CDR3 sequence is 15 residues long. Germline loops: CDR1 KGHSH, CDR2 LQKENI. CDR3 in DNA: TGTGCCAGCTCACCCCGACAGGTCCTGCAAAACGAGCAGTACTTC. The encoded protein is CASSPRQVLQNEQYF.

The gene calls are TRBV6-5 and TRBJ1-1; D is ambiguous. Trimming removed 10 bases at V and 0 bases at J, with 12 bases between. This CDR3 has 13 residues. CDR1 MNHEY and CDR2 SVGAGI come from the germline V gene. CDR3 residues: CATSAQLNTEAFF. The CDR3 nucleotides read TGTGCCACCTCGGCACAGTTGAACACTGAAGCTTTCTTT.

The chain couples TRBV5-5 to TRBJ1-1; 9 bases map to TRBD1. The CDR3 consists of 15 residues. Germline V gene lookup returns CDR1 SGHKS and CDR2 YYEKEE (reference sequence). J gave up 1 base and V 5 bases, and 6 bases lay outside the gene matches. The CDR3 reads CASSPRDRANTEAFF. CDR3 nucleotide sequence: TGTGCCAGCAGTCCGAGGGACAGGGCGAACACTGAAGCTTTCTTT. The full variable domain, its missing parts supplied by reference TRBV5-5 and TRBJ1-1, is DAGVTQSPTHLIKTRGQQVTLRCSPISGHKSVSWYQQVLGQGPQFIFQYYEKEERGRGNFPDRFSARQFPNYSSELNVNALLLGDSALYLCASSPRDRANTEAFFGQGTRLTVV.

In its sample, this clone was seen once. This chain links TRBV4-1 with TRBJ1-4; 7 bases agree with TRBD1. The J segment lost 4 bases and the V segment lost 3 bases, leaving 8 bases of the junction unmatched. CDR1 is MGHRA, CDR2 YSYEKL, per germline. CDR3 length: 16 residues. CDR3 sequence reads: CASSHVTGAGNEKLFF. CDR3 nucleotide sequence: TGCGCCAGCAGCCATGTCACAGGGGCAGGTAATGAAAAACTGTTTTTT.

V usage is TRBV10-3 and J usage is TRBJ2-5; 9 bases are shared with TRBD1. Germline CDR1 and CDR2: ENHRY and SYGVKD. CDR3 size: 13 residues. J lost 7 bases, V lost 4 bases, and 4 bases had no gene match. CDR3 nucleotides: TGTGCCATCAGTGCGGACAGGGGTGGGACCCAGTACTTC. It specifies CAISADRGGTQYF.

The chain has TRBV3-1 (or the pseudogene TRBV3-2) and TRBJ2-3, with 7 bases matching TRBD1. V lost 4 bases, J lost 0 bases, and 7 bases stayed unmatched. This CDR3 region has 16 residues. In germline, CDR1 is LGHDT, CDR2 YNNKEL (reference sequence). The CDR3 DNA reads TGTGCCAGCAGCCTCTATACGGACAGGAGCACAGATACGCAGTATTTT. Translating it yields CASSLYTDRSTDTQYF.

This chain joins TRBV6-5 and TRBJ2-7; TRBD1 might be the D (5 bases). Per germline, CDR1 MNHEY and CDR2 SVGAGI. Trimming shortened V by 6 bases and J by 2 bases, and 11 bases separated the two germline ends. The CDR3 consists of 13 residues. The CDR3 protein is CASRKQATYEQYF. CDR3 nucleotides: TGTGCCAGCAGAAAACAGGCCACCTACGAGCAGTACTTC.

CDR3 residues: CASSQDWVAGDQTDTQYF. The CDR3 coding sequence is TGTGCCAGCAGCCAAGATTGGGTAGCGGGGGATCAGACAGATACGCAGTATTTT. This chain connects TRBV4-2 to TRBJ2-3, with 9 bases aligning to TRBD2. V was clipped by 0 bases and J by 3 bases; unmatched bases: 10. Germline V gives CDR1 LGHNA, CDR2 YNFKEQ. There are 18 residues in the CDR3.

The chain joins TRBV12-3 or TRBV12-4 to TRBJ2-4; weak D call: TRBD2 (5 bases). There are 13 residues in the CDR3. V was trimmed by 3 bases and J by 6 bases, leaving 9 bases between them. Here the CDR3 reads CASSLGSSNIQYF. The DNA for the CDR3 is TGTGCCAGCAGTTTGGGGAGCTCAAACATTCAGTACTTC.

The chain has TRBV12-3 or TRBV12-4 and TRBJ2-2; D is possibly TRBD2 (6 bases). The CDR3 spans 12 residues. V was clipped by 8 bases and J by 3 bases, with 7 bases between them. This CDR3 reads CASCGDTGELFF. DNA of the CDR3: TGTGCCAGCTGCGGGGACACCGGGGAGCTGTTTTTT.

The chain joins TRBV7-9 to TRBJ2-2; D remains unclear. Germline V gene data show CDR1 as SEHNR and CDR2 as FQNEAQ (reference sequence). Trimming took off 1 base at V and 4 bases at J, with 7 bases between the two ends. This CDR3 is built from 14 residues. CDR3 sequence reads: CASSLGQVTGELFF. DNA for the CDR3: TGTGCCAGCAGCTTAGGACAAGTCACCGGGGAGCTGTTTTTT. Looking up the rest from reference TRBV7-9 and TRBJ2-2 gives the full variable domain: DTGVSQNPRHKITKRGQNVTFRCDPISEHNRLYWYRQTLGQGPEFLTYFQNEAQLEKSRLLSDRFSAERPKGSFSTLEIQRTEQGDSAMYLCASSLGQVTGELFFGEGSRLTVL.